Listed here are 24 T cell receptor beta chains from one sample, sequenced in a study of cytomegalovirus exposure and HLA in healthy donors. It was with 60 Vbeta and 13 Jbeta primers that the PCR ran. Sequencing was performed with immunoSEQ multiplex PCR; in TCRdb, only in-frame clones are kept and a portion is missing. The table includes 150,000 to 200,000 clones, approximately 80% detected once. Sequencing was carried out using PBMCs. These receptors came from a young woman in good health and CMV-seronegative.

The rearrangement uses TRBV6-1 and TRBJ2-7, with D maybe TRBD1 (6 bases). Trimming removed 2 bases at V and 4 bases at J, with 9 bases between. Germline values: CDR1 MNHNS, CDR2 SASEGT. This CDR3 has 13 amino acids. As DNA, the CDR3 is TGTGCCAGCAGTGAACAGGGGAAATACGAGCAGTACTTC. As protein: CASSEQGKYEQYF.

The chain combines TRBV7-8 with TRBJ1-1, with no clear D. Germline V gene lookup returns CDR1 SGHVS and CDR2 FQNEAQ. This CDR3 spans 15 amino acids. V was cut by 7 bases and J by 5 bases, with 20 bases left in between. The CDR3 sequence is CASNPSREVGTEAFF. DNA of the CDR3: TGTGCCAGCAACCCCTCGCGGGAAGTAGGTACTGAAGCTTTCTTT.

The gene calls are TRBV7-9 and TRBJ1-1; TRBD1 is a possible D gene (6 bases). Deletions cut 2 bases from V and 1 base from J, with 14 bases between. Germline values: CDR1 SEHNR, CDR2 FQNEAQ (reference sequence). This CDR3 comprises 16 residues. In DNA, the CDR3 is TGTGCCAGCAGCTTAATACAGGGATGGGGGAACACTGAAGCTTTCTTT. Residues: CASSLIQGWGNTEAFF.

This clone appeared a single time. This chain connects TRBV6-5 to TRBJ2-3; 7 bases agree with TRBD1. Trimming removed 6 bases from V and 5 bases from J; junction bases left unmatched: 11. The CDR3 is 15 amino acids. Germline loops: CDR1 MNHEY, CDR2 SVGAGI. CDR3 nucleotide sequence: TGTGCCAGCAGGGACCTGACAGGGCCGAGAGATACGCAGTATTTT. It translates to CASRDLTGPRDTQYF.

The chain recombines TRBV5-1 with TRBJ1-1, with D unclear. The CDR3 runs 13 residues. V was trimmed by 4 bases and J by 4 bases, leaving 11 bases between them. The germline V gene has CDR1 SGHRS and CDR2 YFSETQ. The DNA of the CDR3 is TGCGCCAGCAGCCCGGGTCGTAGCACTGAAGCTTTCTTT. It codes for CASSPGRSTEAFF.

The genes are TRBV30 and TRBJ2-1, with 8 bases aligning to TRBD2. This CDR3 has 13 amino acids. Per the germline V gene, CDR1 is GTSNPN and CDR2 is SVGIG (reference sequence). Trimming took 4 bases from V and 10 from J; bases not matched to a gene: 9. The CDR3 bases are TGTGCCTGGACCCGCGGGGTAGCGGGGGAGCAGTTCTTC. Its protein is CAWTRGVAGEQFF. The entire variable domain, with the rest obtained from reference TRBV30 and TRBJ2-1, is as follows: SQTIHQWPATLVQPVGSPLSLECTVEGTSNPNLYWYRQAAGRGLQLLFYSVGIGQISSEVPQNLSASRPQDRQFILSSKKLLLSDSGFYLCAWTRGVAGEQFFGPGTRLTVL.

The rearrangement links TRBV7-2 to TRBJ2-1; no reliable D call. Germline V gene lookup returns CDR1 SGHTA and CDR2 FQGNSA. The V end lost 5 bases, the J end lost 9 bases, and 8 bases lay between the germline ends. CDR3 length equals 11 residues. This chain's CDR3 is CASSLNSEQFF. Written as DNA, the CDR3 is TGTGCCAGCAGCCTGAATAGTGAGCAGTTCTTC.

The CDR3 loop reads CASSRQGAAGNTIYF. In nucleotides, the CDR3 is TGTGCCAGCAGTCGACAGGGGGCGGCTGGAAACACCATATATTTT. The chain joins TRBV6-1 to TRBJ1-3; 10 nucleotides align to TRBD1. Germline trimming cut 5 bases from V and 2 bases from J; bases unmatched to any gene: 3. CDR1 MNHNS and CDR2 SASEGT come from the germline V gene. The CDR3 is 15 amino acids.

The chain joins TRBV6-1 to TRBJ2-1; possible D gene TRBD1, 6 bases. The CDR3 sequence is 15 residues long. Trimming shortened V by 6 bases and J by 7 bases, and 19 bases separated the two germline ends. The V gene's germline CDR1 is MNHNS and CDR2 SASEGT. CDR3 in DNA: TGTGCCAGCAGAATGGGGACACCCTCCCGGAATGAGCAGTTCTTC. Amino acid sequence: CASRMGTPSRNEQFF.

V usage is TRBV29-1 and J usage is TRBJ1-2; no clear D gene. The CDR3 is 13 residues long. Trimming cost V 1 base and J 5 bases, with 11 bases left between them. CDR1 is SQVTM and CDR2 is ANQGSEA in the germline V gene. CDR3 residues: CSVEVWEGYGYTF. CDR3 sequence (DNA): TGCAGCGTTGAAGTTTGGGAGGGATATGGCTACACCTTC.

The CDR3 coding sequence is TGTGCCAGCAGTGTATCATGGGGGGGGCTCTCCTACAATGAGCAGTTCTTC. Translating it yields CASSVSWGGLSYNEQFF. V and J are TRBV6-1 and TRBJ2-1; a weak D match, TRBD2 (7 bases). The CDR3 covers 17 residues. Per the germline V gene, CDR1 is MNHNS and CDR2 is SASEGT. Trimming left V 4 bases short and J 0 bases short, with 16 bases between.

Here the CDR3 reads CASSIITGGNSPLHF. The CDR3 DNA is TGCGCCAGCAGCATTATTACAGGGGGCAATTCACCCCTCCACTTT. The V call is TRBV5-1, the J call TRBJ1-6; TRBD1 aligns across 9 bases. Germline trimming cut 4 bases from V and 7 bases from J; bases unmatched to any gene: 6. CDR1 and CDR2 from the germline V gene are SGHRS and YFSETQ. The CDR3 covers 15 residues.

V gene TRBV21-1 combines with J gene TRBJ2-3; the table's D call of TRBD1 was not tested on the DNA. TRBV21-1 is a pseudogene segment. This CDR3 comprises 22 residues. CDR3 nucleotides: TGTGCCAGCAGCAAAGGGCCCATTCTACGGGCTGCGACAGGGGGAGGAACAGATACGCAGTATTTT. Translating it yields CASSKGPILRAATGGGTDTQYF.

The genes are TRBV18 and TRBJ1-4, with D perhaps TRBD1 (5 bases). Germline lookup yields CDR1 KGHSH and CDR2 LQKENI. V was cut by 4 bases and J by 10 bases, with 16 bases left in between. The CDR3 extends over 14 amino acids. The CDR3: CASSRSEQAGKLFF. CDR3 DNA: TGTGCCAGCTCACGGAGCGAACAGGCCGGAAAACTGTTTTTT.

The chain carries TRBV5-8 and TRBJ2-7, with 8 bases aligning to TRBD1. The CDR3 consists of 12 residues. Germline V gene data show CDR1 as SGHTS and CDR2 as YDEGEE. Trimming cost V 5 bases and J 5 bases; bases outside gene matches: 3. The chain's CDR3 is CASRRTGNEQYF. As DNA, the CDR3 is TGTGCCAGCAGGCGGACAGGGAACGAGCAGTACTTC.

CDR3 residues: CASSPFTGTEAFF. CDR3 nucleotides: TGTGCCAGCAGTCCATTTACAGGGACGGAAGCTTTCTTT. This chain connects TRBV2 to TRBJ1-1, with D possibly TRBD1 on 6 matching bases. The ends were cut back, 5 bases at V and 8 bases at J, with 15 bases in the middle. There are 13 residues in the CDR3. CDR1 is SNHLY, CDR2 FYNNEI, per germline.

V and J are TRBV18 and TRBJ2-7; D remains unclear. The CDR3 is made up of 12 amino acids. The V end was cut by 6 bases, the J end by 2 bases, with 8 bases between. Germline loops: CDR1 KGHSH, CDR2 LQKENI. CDR3 in amino acids: CASSALTYEQYF. The CDR3 coding sequence is TGTGCCAGCTCCGCGTTGACCTACGAGCAGTACTTC.

The J gene is TRBJ2-1, the V gene TRBV30; 11 positions match TRBD2. Unmatched junction bases numbered 4, after V lost 0 bases and J lost 9 bases. The CDR3 totals 14 residues. Per the germline V gene, CDR1 is GTSNPN and CDR2 is SVGIG (reference sequence). CDR3 in amino acids: CAWSVVAGGREQFF. DNA for the CDR3: TGTGCCTGGAGTGTAGTAGCGGGGGGGCGTGAGCAGTTCTTC.

This clone has just one count. This sequence joins TRBV5-5 and TRBJ2-1; D might be TRBD1 (5 bases). The CDR3 is made up of 15 amino acids. V lost 4 bases to trimming and J lost 1 base, with 12 bases between them. Per germline, CDR1 SGHKS and CDR2 YYEKEE (reference sequence). The CDR3 bases are TGTGCCAGCAGCCCGTTGACAGAATCCTACAATGAGCAGTTCTTC. Protein sequence: CASSPLTESYNEQFF.

This clone occurred a few times. V and J are TRBV6-4 and TRBJ2-3; 7 bases align to TRBD2. This CDR3 region has 14 residues. V was pared by 5 bases and J by 4 bases, with 6 bases of the junction left unmatched. The germline CDR1 and CDR2 sequences are MRHNA and SNTAGT. The chain's CDR3 is CASSKNGGSDTQYF. In DNA, the CDR3 is TGTGCCAGCAGTAAAAACGGGGGGTCAGATACGCAGTATTTT.

V is TRBV30 and J is TRBJ1-2; no clear D. Per germline, CDR1 GTSNPN and CDR2 SVGIG (reference sequence). V shed 4 bases and J shed 5 bases, with 11 bases lying between them. The CDR3 consists of 12 residues. The DNA for the CDR3 is TGTGCCTGGAACAGTGCCCTTTATGGCTACACCTTC. It encodes CAWNSALYGYTF.

The chain couples TRBV11-1 to TRBJ1-1; D gene uncertain. Germline V gives CDR1 SGHAT, CDR2 FQDESV (reference sequence). Trimming stripped 8 bases from V and 4 bases from J, with 11 bases between. The CDR3 loop spans 12 amino acids. For the CDR3, the DNA is TGTGCCAGCCGGGGAGTAACCACTGAAGCTTTCTTT. Protein sequence: CASRGVTTEAFF.

The chain carries TRBV18 and TRBJ2-1, with TRBD2 matching over 8 bases. Per the germline V gene, CDR1 is KGHSH and CDR2 is LQKENI. The V segment lost 6 bases and the J segment 2 bases; nucleotides outside the gene matches: 6. The CDR3 covers 15 residues. The CDR3 is CASSQSGGPYNEQFF. The CDR3 DNA reads TGTGCCAGCTCCCAAAGCGGGGGTCCCTACAATGAGCAGTTCTTC.

The chain links TRBV6-5 to TRBJ1-2, with D maybe TRBD1 (6 bases). The CDR3 extends over 12 amino acids. Germline V lookup: CDR1 MNHEY, CDR2 SVGAGI. Trimming removed 5 bases at V and 8 bases at J, with 12 bases between. CDR3 amino acids: CASSTIGQGYTF. CDR3 DNA sequence: TGTGCCAGCAGTACGATTGGACAGGGCTACACCTTC.